Following are 24 T cell receptor beta chains from one sample sequenced in a study of blood T cell repertoires in COVID-19. TCRdb keeps only in-frame clones here, not all; method: immunoSEQ multiplex PCR. The data show over 55,000 clones, about 80% seen once. Sequenced material: peripheral blood. These TCRs come from an elderly man with COVID-19, enrolled during active disease.

The chain is built from TRBV7-2 and TRBJ2-7; TRBD1 matches at 9 bases. The germline V gene encodes CDR1 SGHTA and CDR2 FQGNSA. The CDR3 is made up of 16 amino acids. V trimming: 6 bases; J trimming: 4 bases; junction bases outside the gene matches: 13. CDR3 DNA sequence: TGTGCCAGCAGGTCGACAGGGGGGAGGGCCGGATACGAGCAGTACTTC. Its translation: CASRSTGGRAGYEQYF.

The V call is TRBV28, the J call TRBJ2-1, with 13 nucleotides matching TRBD2. The CDR3 has 14 residues. V trimming: 10 bases; J trimming: 4 bases; junction bases outside the gene matches: 4. CDR1 is MDHEN, CDR2 SYDVKM, per germline. The CDR3 loop reads CATRTSGGYNEQFF. CDR3 bases: TGTGCCACCAGGACTAGCGGGGGATACAATGAGCAGTTCTTC.

The rearrangement uses TRBV3-1 (or the pseudogene TRBV3-2) and TRBJ1-2; TRBD1 matches at 7 bases. Unmatched junction bases numbered 5, after V lost 1 base and J lost 3 bases. Germline loops: CDR1 LGHDT, CDR2 YNNKEL (reference sequence). This CDR3 spans 15 amino acids. The CDR3 sequence is CASSQASGQDYGYTF. CDR3 coding DNA: TGTGCCAGCAGCCAAGCTAGTGGACAGGACTATGGCTACACCTTC.

The CDR3 DNA reads as TGCGCCAGCAGCTCCTCTTCGGGGGGAGTCATTCAGTACTTC. Translating gives CASSSSSGGVIQYF. The chain combines TRBV5-1 with TRBJ2-4, with TRBD2 matching over 7 bases. The CDR3 loop spans 14 amino acids. Germline V CDR1 and CDR2: SGHRS, YFSETQ. Unmatched junction bases numbered 9, after V lost 3 bases and J lost 9 bases.

The V gene is TRBV4-1, the J gene TRBJ1-5; TRBD1 matches at 10 bases. J lost 5 bases, V lost 0 bases, and 4 bases had no gene match. The germline CDR1 and CDR2 sequences are MGHRA and YSYEKL. This CDR3 is built from 16 residues. CDR3 in amino acids: CASSQDPTGGYQPQHF. CDR3 sequence (DNA): TGCGCCAGCAGCCAAGACCCGACAGGGGGCTATCAGCCCCAGCATTTT.

The V gene is TRBV10-3, the J gene TRBJ2-1, with 10 bases that match TRBD1. Germline-derived CDR1 and CDR2 are ENHRY and SYGVKD. V lost 3 bases to trimming and J lost 10 bases; unmatched junction nucleotides: 12. The CDR3 runs 16 residues. CDR3: CAISDPRNRDRGEQFF. The CDR3 coding sequence is TGTGCCATCAGTGACCCGCGAAACCGGGACAGGGGAGAGCAGTTCTTC.

This rearrangement joins TRBV5-1 to TRBJ1-2; 7 bases are a match to TRBD1. The germline V gene has CDR1 SGHRS and CDR2 YFSETQ. The CDR3 length is 16 residues. With 4 bases clipped from V and 2 bases from J, the junction kept 11 bases outside the gene matches. The CDR3 DNA follows: TGCGCCAGCAGCCCCGGGACAGCAACTATAAACTATGGCTACACCTTC. The encoded protein is CASSPGTATINYGYTF.

The chain recombines TRBV11-2 with TRBJ2-3; D call uncertain. V lost 5 bases and J 2 bases, leaving 20 bases between the germline ends. Germline CDR1 is SGHAT and CDR2 is FQNNGV. The CDR3 sequence is 17 residues long. Written as DNA, the CDR3 is TGTGCCAGCAGCCCTGCTGTCCCCGGCCACTACACAGATACGCAGTATTTT. This encodes CASSPAVPGHYTDTQYF.

The V gene is TRBV6-5, the J gene TRBJ2-3; D is ambiguous. This CDR3 region has 13 residues. V was shortened by 2 bases and J by 3 bases, with 6 bases between the two germline ends. CDR1 is MNHEY and CDR2 is SVGAGI in the germline V gene. CDR3 sequence reads: CASSYPLTDTQYF. For the CDR3, the DNA is TGTGCCAGCAGTTACCCCTTAACAGATACGCAGTATTTT.

The genes are TRBV19 and TRBJ1-3; D not resolved. Germline V CDR1 and CDR2: LNHDA, SQIVND (reference sequence). The ends were cut back, 7 bases at V and 0 bases at J, with 16 bases in the middle. CDR3 length: 16 amino acids. CDR3: CASTLGAAASGNTIYF. DNA for the CDR3: TGTGCCAGTACCCTGGGAGCCGCGGCCTCTGGAAACACCATATATTTT.

This sequence joins TRBV6-2 or TRBV6-3 and TRBJ1-5, with D tentatively TRBD1 (6 bases). Germline assignment: CDR1 MNHEY and CDR2 SVGEGT. The V and J ends lost 4 bases and 2 bases respectively, with 9 bases between them. This CDR3 contains 14 residues. The CDR3 here is CASSLDRGNQPQHF. For the CDR3, the DNA is TGTGCCAGCAGTTTGGACAGAGGCAATCAGCCCCAGCATTTT.

The chain has TRBV13 and TRBJ1-4, with D unclear. Trimming removed 4 bases at V and 4 bases at J, with 7 bases between. This CDR3 spans 13 amino acids. Germline CDR1 reads PRHDT; CDR2 reads FYEKMQ (reference sequence). CDR3: CASSSGFNEKLFF. The CDR3 DNA is TGTGCCAGCAGCTCGGGATTTAATGAAAAACTGTTTTTT.

This chain uses TRBV6-2 or TRBV6-3 with TRBJ1-2; D not certain. The CDR3 sequence is 15 residues long. CDR1 is MNHEY, CDR2 SVGEGT, per germline. V lost 3 bases, J lost 0 bases, and 11 bases lay in between. The CDR3 DNA sequence: TGTGCCAGCAGTTATAACGTCCGGGCTAACTATGGCTACACCTTC. It codes for CASSYNVRANYGYTF.

V gene TRBV18 combines with J gene TRBJ2-1, with a tentative D call TRBD2 (6 bases). Germline assignment: CDR1 KGHSH and CDR2 LQKENI. The CDR3 length is 17 residues. The V end was cut by 6 bases, the J end by 0 bases, with 18 bases between. DNA for the CDR3: TGTGCCAGCTCCCGAGAGGCTAGCGCCAGCTCCTACAATGAGCAGTTCTTC. It specifies CASSREASASSYNEQFF.

CDR3 coding DNA: TGTGCCAGCAGCGTCGGGTCTTCCTCCTATAATTCACCCCTCCACTTT. Its translation: CASSVGSSSYNSPLHF. The chain recombines TRBV9 with TRBJ1-6; D is unresolved. CDR3 length equals 16 residues. CDR1 and CDR2 from the germline V gene are SGDLS and YYNGEE. V dropped 2 bases and J dropped 0 bases, with 9 bases sitting between them.

This clone appeared a few times. CDR3 amino acids: CASRTSGRGERETQYF. CDR3 in DNA: TGTGCCAGCAGAACTAGCGGGAGGGGAGAAAGGGAGACCCAGTACTTC. The chain combines TRBV7-9 with TRBJ2-5; 13 nucleotides line up with TRBD2. This CDR3 is built from 16 residues. Trimming took 6 bases from V and 5 from J; bases not matched to a gene: 9. Per germline, CDR1 SEHNR and CDR2 FQNEAQ (reference sequence).

This clone was picked up one time. The chain has TRBV5-4 and TRBJ2-7, with TRBD1 as a possible D gene (7 bases). The CDR3 runs to 14 residues. Trimming shortened V by 4 bases and J by 3 bases, and 14 bases separated the two germline ends. Germline loops: CDR1 SGHNT, CDR2 YYREEE (reference sequence). CDR3 coding DNA: TGTGCCAGCAGCGGGGGGACAGCTAACTACGAGCAGTACTTC. Its translation: CASSGGTANYEQYF.

The chain recombines TRBV28 with TRBJ1-6, with D possibly TRBD1 on 6 matching bases. This CDR3 has 18 residues. V lost 3 bases and J 9 bases, leaving 24 bases between the germline ends. CDR1 and CDR2 from the germline V gene are MDHEN and SYDVKM. CDR3 in amino acids: CASSFGFRGPTGGSPLHF. The CDR3 DNA is TGTGCCAGCAGTTTTGGGTTCAGGGGACCCACTGGGGGTTCACCCCTCCACTTT. The full variable domain, rest sourced from reference TRBV28 and TRBJ1-6, is DVKVTQSSRYLVKRTGEKVFLECVQDMDHENMFWYRQDPGLGLRLIYFSYDVKMKEKGDIPEGYSVSREKKERFSLILESASTNQTSMYLCASSFGFRGPTGGSPLHFGNGTRLTVT.

The chain has TRBV5-1 and TRBJ2-1; perhaps TRBD2 as D (5 bases). The CDR3 covers 14 residues. Looked up from germline, CDR1 is SGHRS and CDR2 is YFSETQ. The ends were cut back, 7 bases at V and 1 base at J, with 12 bases in the middle. The CDR3 loop reads CASRIGDSYNEQFF. Here the CDR3 DNA reads TGCGCCAGCCGAATCGGGGATTCCTACAATGAGCAGTTCTTC. Supplemented by reference TRBV5-1 and TRBJ2-1, the full variable domain reads KAGVTQTPRYLIKTRGQQVTLSCSPISGHRSVSWYQQTPGQGLQFLFEYFSETQRNKGNFPGRFSGRQFSNSRSEMNVSTLELGDSALYLCASRIGDSYNEQFFGPGTRLTVL.

The chain uses TRBV27 and TRBJ1-1; D may be TRBD1 (5 bases). This CDR3 contains 15 residues. Trimming removed 4 bases at V and 1 base at J, with 13 bases between. Germline CDR1 reads MNHEY; CDR2 reads SMNVEV (reference sequence). DNA for the CDR3: TGTGCCAGCAGTTCATGGGGGGGAAAGAACACTGAAGCTTTCTTT. Its protein is CASSSWGGKNTEAFF.

The chain carries TRBV6-6 and TRBJ2-5; tentatively, D is TRBD2 (7 bases). V lost 5 bases, J lost 5 bases, and 15 bases lay in between. In germline, CDR1 is MNHNY, CDR2 SVGAGI (reference sequence). The CDR3 sequence is 14 residues long. The CDR3 sequence is CASSPRGGLETQYF. The DNA of the CDR3 is TGTGCCAGCAGTCCAAGGGGGGGACTGGAGACCCAGTACTTC.

The genes are TRBV5-1 and TRBJ1-2; perhaps TRBD1 as D (6 bases). Germline lookup yields CDR1 SGHRS and CDR2 YFSETQ. The V gene lost 4 bases and the J gene lost 0 bases, with 13 bases spanning the gap. The CDR3 totals 15 residues. CDR3 residues: CASSPGQTANYGYTF. DNA of the CDR3: TGCGCCAGCAGCCCCGGACAGACAGCTAACTATGGCTACACCTTC.

The DNA for the CDR3 is TGCGCCAGCAGCCCCAGCCAGGTTAGCACAGATACGCAGTATTTT. This sequence encodes CASSPSQVSTDTQYF. The V call is TRBV5-1, the J call TRBJ2-3; D is uncertain. V was clipped by 4 bases and J by 0 bases, with 12 bases between them. The CDR3 consists of 15 residues. Germline CDR1 and CDR2: SGHRS and YFSETQ.

The chain uses TRBV11-2 and TRBJ1-3; 7 nucleotides agree with TRBD1. The CDR3 is 13 amino acids. The ends lost 4 bases at V and 4 bases at J; junction bases unmatched: 1. CDR1 and CDR2 (germline): SGHAT, FQNNGV. CDR3 loop: CASSSDRGNTIYF. The CDR3 nucleotides read TGTGCCAGCAGCTCGGACAGGGGAAACACCATATATTTT. Looking up the rest from reference TRBV11-2 and TRBJ1-3 gives the full variable domain: EAGVAQSPRYKIIEKRQSVAFWCNPISGHATLYWYQQILGQGPKLLIQFQNNGVVDDSQLPKDRFSAERLKGVDSTLKIQPAKLEDSAVYLCASSSDRGNTIYFGEGSWLTVV.